This TCR beta chain derives from a study of response to subunit inactivated influenza vaccine. This clonotype has a count of ten or more. Germline-derived CDR1 and CDR2 are SGHAT and FQDESV (reference sequence). Deletions cut 6 bases from V and 0 bases from J, with 17 bases between. This CDR3 comprises 17 residues. TCRdb processed the RT-PCR reads anew with MiXCR; each CDR3 protein has one entry. Of about 570,000 distinct CDR3 sequences in the sample, around 11% were seen once. This sample was shared with a second study, whose subject was T cells expressing NK-cell markers. That report notes: The cDNA for TCR beta came from 5'RACE template switching with UMIs. The eight sequenced donors comprised seven who were HCMV-seropositive and one who was seronegative. In a handful of donors, these clonotypes also led the CD3+CD56-NKG2C+ fraction. Nothing established the HCMV specificity of expanded NKG2C+ T cell clones.

The sample was PBMCs from blood, taken on the day of vaccination. The chain employs TRBV11-1 and TRBJ2-2; TRBD1 is a possible D gene (6 bases). This TCR came from a man aged 50 or older who received an inactivated influenza vaccine. The CDR3 DNA is TGTGCCAGCAGAAAAGGGGATTGGGACACGAACACCGGGGAGCTGTTTTTT. This translates into CASRKGDWDTNTGELFF.